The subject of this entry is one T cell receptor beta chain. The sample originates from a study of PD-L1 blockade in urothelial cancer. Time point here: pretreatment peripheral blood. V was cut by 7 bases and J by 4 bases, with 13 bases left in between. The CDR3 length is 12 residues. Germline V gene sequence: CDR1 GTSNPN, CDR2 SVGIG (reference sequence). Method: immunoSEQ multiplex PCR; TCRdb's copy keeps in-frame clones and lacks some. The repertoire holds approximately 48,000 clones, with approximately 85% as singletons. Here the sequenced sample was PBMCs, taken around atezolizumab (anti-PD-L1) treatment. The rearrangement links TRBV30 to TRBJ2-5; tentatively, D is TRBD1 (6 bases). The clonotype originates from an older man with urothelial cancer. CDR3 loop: CALQGSGETQYF. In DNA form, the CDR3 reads TGTGCCTTACAGGGAAGCGGAGAGACCCAGTACTTC. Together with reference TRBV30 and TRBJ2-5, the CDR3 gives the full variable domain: SQTIHQWPATLVQPVGSPLSLECTVEGTSNPNLYWYRQAAGRGLQLLFYSVGIGQISSEVPQNLSASRPQDRQFILSSKKLLLSDSGFYLCALQGSGETQYFGPGTRLLVL.